One and the same sample provided the 14 T cell receptor beta chains below, sequenced in a study of monozygotic twins with inflammatory bowel disease. No DNA is given; TCRdb re-called the 5' RACE reads and lists each CDR3 protein once. In all, the sample yields about 140,000 distinct CDR3 sequences. Specimen: blood. These TCRs come from a human donor with ulcerative colitis or Crohn's disease, or a healthy co-twin of an affected twin (not recorded which).

This chain uses TRBV24-1 with TRBJ1-4; TCRdb lists TRBD1, though no DNA is available to test this call. CDR1 and CDR2 from the germline V gene are KGHDR and SFDVKD. The CDR3 loop spans 15 amino acids. The CDR3 spells CATSDPQEVRGKLFF.

The chain employs TRBV5-4 and TRBJ2-1; TCRdb's D call of TRBD2 is untestable without DNA. Looked up from germline, CDR1 is SGHNT and CDR2 is YYREEE (reference sequence). The CDR3 length is 15 residues. This CDR3 is CASSSSSGRSGEQFF.

The chain employs TRBV6-5 and TRBJ1-3. The CDR3 sequence is 15 residues long. Looked up from germline, CDR1 is MNHEY and CDR2 is SVGAGI. The CDR3: CASSYSGFSGNTIYF.

The chain combines TRBV10-3 with TRBJ2-6; TCRdb designates TRBD2, a call that cannot be tested without DNA. This CDR3 has 16 amino acids. Germline CDR1 ENHRY, CDR2 SYGVKD. Here the CDR3 reads CAISERSGTGANVLTF.

CDR3 residues: CASSQESQRWEKLFF. The V and J genes are TRBV14 and TRBJ1-4. Germline lookup yields CDR1 SGHDN and CDR2 FVKESK. The CDR3 is made up of 15 amino acids.

The V gene is TRBV27, the J gene TRBJ2-1; TCRdb gives TRBD2 as the D gene, but with no DNA this cannot be confirmed. Germline V gives CDR1 MNHEY, CDR2 SMNVEV (reference sequence). CDR3 length: 14 amino acids. The CDR3 region is CASSSSLVNNEQFF.

V gene TRBV9 combines with J gene TRBJ1-5; as DNA is missing, the TRBD1 call by TCRdb cannot be tested. There are 15 residues in the CDR3. CDR1 is SGDLS and CDR2 is YYNGEE in the germline V gene. The CDR3 spells CASSVEGRRDQPQHF.

This chain connects TRBV27 to TRBJ1-5; TCRdb lists TRBD1, though no DNA is available to test this call. Germline V gene data show CDR1 as MNHEY and CDR2 as SMNVEV (reference sequence). The CDR3 runs to 15 residues. The CDR3: CASSSGQFSNQPQHF.

The chain is built from TRBV9 and TRBJ2-7; with no DNA, the TCRdb D assignment of TRBD2 cannot be verified. The length of the CDR3 is 15 residues. Germline CDR1 SGDLS, CDR2 YYNGEE. The CDR3 here is CASSVGGGGLREQYF. The variable domain in full, completed from reference TRBV9 and TRBJ2-7, reads DSGVTQTPKHLITATGQRVTLRCSPRSGDLSVYWYQQSLDQGLQFLIQYYNGEERAKGNILERFSAQQFPDLHSELNLSSLELGDSALYFCASSVGGGGLREQYFGPGTRLTVT.

The V and J genes are TRBV12-3 or TRBV12-4 and TRBJ2-5; TCRdb's assignment of TRBD1 cannot be checked, as there is no DNA. The CDR3 has 15 residues. CDR3 amino acids: CASSRTGSFQETQYF.

The genes are TRBV6-2 or TRBV6-3 and TRBJ2-1; the D call of TRBD2 rests on TCRdb alone, since no DNA is present to check it. The CDR3 spans 18 residues. Germline V gene sequence: CDR1 MNHEY, CDR2 SVGEGT. The CDR3 loop reads CASSRNVRLAGGHNEQFF.

The rearrangement links TRBV5-1 to TRBJ2-1; the TCRdb D gene call, TRBD2, has no DNA to confirm it. Germline V gene sequence: CDR1 SGHRS, CDR2 YFSETQ. This CDR3 contains 17 residues. CDR3 amino acids: CASRTTPGTSIVNEQFF.

The V and J genes are TRBV3-1 and TRBJ1-2. The CDR3 spans 15 residues. Germline V lookup: CDR1 LGHDT, CDR2 YNNKEL (reference sequence). The CDR3 loop is CASSPRQVTNYGYTF.

V and J are TRBV20-1 and TRBJ1-1; no DNA is available, so the TRBD1 call from TCRdb remains unchecked. The germline CDR1 and CDR2 sequences are DFQATT and SNEGSKA (reference sequence). This CDR3 comprises 15 residues. The CDR3 sequence: CSARDHVGGATEAFF.